This T cell receptor (beta chain) was sequenced for a study of tumor-infiltrating lymphocytes in primary liver carcinoma. This CDR3 comprises 16 residues. Germline V gene sequence: CDR1 SQVTM, CDR2 ANQGSEA. Worth noting for this clonotype: At one boundary the junction diverges from the germline segment, which might be a read error.

A constant-region primer served to make TCR beta cDNA from about 0.45 ug total RNA. Libraries covering TCR beta were generated through three nested multiplex PCR rounds (using a slightly modified ARM-PCR). TRBV1-TRBV30 forward primers and a C-beta reverse primer were used in the first two PCR rounds, which each ran for around 11 cycles. In TCRdb, the multiplex PCR reads were re-called with MiXCR into one record per CDR3 protein. Here the sample spans approximately 73,000 distinct CDR3 sequences, 71% being singletons. Co-extracted RNA and DNA came from approximately 20-30 mg of unsorted bulk tissue. The chain carries TRBV29-1 and TRBJ2-6, with 10 positions matching TRBD1. This receptor was taken from an older woman with primary liver carcinoma and hepatitis B virus infection. The sequenced sample consisted of liver tumor tissue from sampling region 4. Regarding subset: tumor region T4, right-lateral pole. The CDR3 loop is CNVETGGPSGANVLTF. The CDR3, as DNA: TGTAACGTTGAGACAGGGGGCCCCTCTGGGGCCAACGTCCTGACTTTC.